This paragraph reports one T cell receptor (beta chain). The data are from a study of blood T cell repertoires in COVID-19. The wider study: COVID-19 samples, acute and convalescent, were from the United States, Italy and Spain.

Trimming at V came to 4 bases and at J to 1 base, leaving 7 bases not matched to a gene. The CDR3 consists of 15 residues. The germline gives CDR1 SNHLY, CDR2 FYNNEI. Here immunoSEQ multiplex PCR was the method, and the copy in TCRdb shows in-frame clones only, minus some. The sample contains about 310,000 clones, roughly 87% of which appear only once. The rearrangement joins TRBV2 to TRBJ2-7; TRBD1 agrees at 7 bases. Sequencing was done on a sample of peripheral blood. The clonotype originates from a man aged 18 to 30 with active or convalescent COVID-19. In nucleotides, the CDR3 is TGTGCCAGCAGTGCAAGACAGGGTGGATCCTACGAGCAGTACTTC. It specifies CASSARQGGSYEQYF. The whole variable domain, filled in from reference TRBV2 and TRBJ2-7, reads EPEVTQTPSHQVTQMGQEVILRCVPISNHLYFYWYRQILGQKVEFLVSFYNNEISEKSEIFDDQFSVERPDGSNFTLKIRSTKLEDSAMYFCASSARQGGSYEQYFGPGTRLTVT.